This T cell receptor beta chain was identified during a study of blood T cells in healthy people across ages. Whole-study context: Template switching picked up about one barcoded beta molecule for each two T cells.

Samples had at least 6.5 million PBMCs isolated from them. Primed by a sample-barcoded 5' primer and a J-beta primer mix, a second PCR proceeded for roughly 7 to 11 cycles. TCRdb independently ran MiXCR on the 5' RACE reads; one entry per CDR3 protein. The sample records approximately 850,000 distinct CDR3 sequences, over 45% being singletons. Study outcomes and limitations: Naive CD4+ cell counts and diversity both ran higher in long-lived than in aged donors.

Concerning this clonotype itself: What it recognizes is unknown. A much larger clone lies a single base off, so this may be a read error.

From germline, CDR1 is DFQATT and CDR2 SNEGSKA (reference sequence). The CDR3 consists of 15 residues. V dropped 0 bases and J dropped 6 bases, with 18 bases sitting between them. The sequenced sample consisted of blood. The chain joins TRBV20-1 to TRBJ2-7; TRBD2 might be the D (5 bases). The receptor's source is a man aged 30 to 39 in good health. The CDR3: CSARDLLASHAEQYF. CDR3 bases: TGCAGTGCTAGAGATCTCTTAGCGTCCCACGCCGAGCAGTACTTC.